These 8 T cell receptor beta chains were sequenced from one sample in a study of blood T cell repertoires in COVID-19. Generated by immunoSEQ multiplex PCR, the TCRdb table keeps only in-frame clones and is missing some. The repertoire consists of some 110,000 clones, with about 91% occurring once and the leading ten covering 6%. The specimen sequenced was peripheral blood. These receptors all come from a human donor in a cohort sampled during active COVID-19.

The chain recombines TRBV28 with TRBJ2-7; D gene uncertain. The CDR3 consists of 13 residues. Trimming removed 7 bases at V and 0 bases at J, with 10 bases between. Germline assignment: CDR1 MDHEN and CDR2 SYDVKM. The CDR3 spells CASTSDYSYEQYF. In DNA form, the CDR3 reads TGTGCCAGCACCAGTGATTACTCCTACGAGCAGTACTTC.

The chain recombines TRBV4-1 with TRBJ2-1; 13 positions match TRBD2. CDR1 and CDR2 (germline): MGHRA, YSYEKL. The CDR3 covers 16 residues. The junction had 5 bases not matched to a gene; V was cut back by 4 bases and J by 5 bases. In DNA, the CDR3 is TGCGCCAGCAGCCGACTAGCGGGAGGCATTAACAATGAGCAGTTCTTC. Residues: CASSRLAGGINNEQFF.

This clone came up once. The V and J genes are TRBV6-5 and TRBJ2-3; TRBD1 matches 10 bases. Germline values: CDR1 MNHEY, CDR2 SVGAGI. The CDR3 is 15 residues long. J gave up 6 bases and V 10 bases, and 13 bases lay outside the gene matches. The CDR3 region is CANNPGQGSGDTQYF. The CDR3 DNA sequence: TGTGCCAACAATCCGGGACAGGGGAGCGGGGATACGCAGTATTTT.

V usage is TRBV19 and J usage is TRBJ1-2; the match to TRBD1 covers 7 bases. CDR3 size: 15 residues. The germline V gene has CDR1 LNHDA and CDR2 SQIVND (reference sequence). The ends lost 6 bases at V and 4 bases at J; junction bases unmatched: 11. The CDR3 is CASSITGTAIYGYTF. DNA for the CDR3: TGTGCCAGTAGCATCACCGGGACAGCAATCTATGGCTACACCTTC.

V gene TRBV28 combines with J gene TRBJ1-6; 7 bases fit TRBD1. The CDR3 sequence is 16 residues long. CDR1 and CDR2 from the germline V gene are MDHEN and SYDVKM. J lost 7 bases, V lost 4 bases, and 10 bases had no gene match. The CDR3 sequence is CASSYRRQGGNSPLHF. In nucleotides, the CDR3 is TGTGCCAGCAGTTATCGACGACAGGGTGGCAATTCACCCCTCCACTTT.

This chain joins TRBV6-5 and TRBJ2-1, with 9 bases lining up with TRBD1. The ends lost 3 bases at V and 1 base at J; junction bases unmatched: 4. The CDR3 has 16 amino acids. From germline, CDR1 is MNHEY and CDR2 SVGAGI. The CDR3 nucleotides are TGTGCCAGCAGTTATACCGGGACAGGGTCCTACAATGAGCAGTTCTTC. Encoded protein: CASSYTGTGSYNEQFF.

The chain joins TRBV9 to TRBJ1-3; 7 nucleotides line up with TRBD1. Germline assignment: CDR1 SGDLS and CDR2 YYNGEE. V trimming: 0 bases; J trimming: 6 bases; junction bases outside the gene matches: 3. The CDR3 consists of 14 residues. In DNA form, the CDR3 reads TGTGCCAGCAGCGTAGAACAGGGGATAAACACCATATATTTT. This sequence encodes CASSVEQGINTIYF.

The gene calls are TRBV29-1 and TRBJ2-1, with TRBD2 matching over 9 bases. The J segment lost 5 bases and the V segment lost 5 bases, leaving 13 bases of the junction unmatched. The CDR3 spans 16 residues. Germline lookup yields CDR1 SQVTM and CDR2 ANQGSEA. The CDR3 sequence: CSVITDWTSANNEQFF. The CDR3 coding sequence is TGCAGCGTTATAACTGATTGGACTAGCGCCAACAATGAGCAGTTCTTC.